This T cell receptor beta chain was profiled in a study of T cells in Graves' hyperthyroidism and ophthalmopathy. Overall study context: The authors collected peripheral blood at initial diagnosis, before any treatment.

Graves' hyperthyroidism qualified as stable when ophthalmopathy did not progress within 18 months. Patients between 18 and 65 years old had hyperthyroidism, newly diagnosed and lasting under 2 months. Using RNA transcripts as the source, TCR beta CDR3 regions were amplified. A first-round RT-PCR of the TCR CDR3 used the HTBI primer set. TCRdb reprocessed the multiplex PCR reads with MiXCR, giving one entry per CDR3 protein. The sample holds 700,000 or so distinct CDR3 sequences, about 16% seen once. In this sample, this clonotype turned up a few times. Germline CDR1 MDHEN, CDR2 SYDVKM. This CDR3 has 17 amino acids. The J segment lost 4 bases and the V segment lost 3 bases, leaving 6 bases of the junction unmatched.

Sequences were obtained from blood. V and J are TRBV28 and TRBJ2-3; 14 bases are shared with TRBD2. This receptor was taken from a man aged 18 to 30 with Graves' hyperthyroidism. The CDR3 region is CASSLPGTSGSPDTQYF. For the CDR3, the DNA is TGTGCCAGCAGTTTGCCGGGGACTAGCGGGAGCCCAGATACGCAGTATTTT.